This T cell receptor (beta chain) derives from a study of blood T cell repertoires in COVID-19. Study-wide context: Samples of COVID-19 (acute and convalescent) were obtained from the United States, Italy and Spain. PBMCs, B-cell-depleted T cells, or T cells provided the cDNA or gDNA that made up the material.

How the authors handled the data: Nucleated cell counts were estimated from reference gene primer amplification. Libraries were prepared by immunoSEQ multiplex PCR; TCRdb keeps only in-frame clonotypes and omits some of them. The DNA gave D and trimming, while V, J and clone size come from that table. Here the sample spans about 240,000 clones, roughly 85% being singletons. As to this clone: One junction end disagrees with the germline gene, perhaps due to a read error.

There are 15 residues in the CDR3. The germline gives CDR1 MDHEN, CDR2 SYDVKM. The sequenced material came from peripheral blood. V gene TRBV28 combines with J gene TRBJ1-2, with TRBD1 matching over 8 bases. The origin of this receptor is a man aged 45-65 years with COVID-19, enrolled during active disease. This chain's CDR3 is CASTLELRTGYGYTF. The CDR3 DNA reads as TGTGCCAGCACTTTAGAGCTGAGGACAGGGTATGGCTACACCTTC.